Presented here are 18 T cell receptor beta chains from one specimen sequenced in a study of CD8 T cells in Susac syndrome. Reverse transcription of roughly 0.5 to 1 ug RNA used random hexamers. One entry per CDR3 protein, called by TCRdb with MiXCR from the immunoSEQ multiplex PCR reads. The sample lists under 200,000 distinct CDR3 sequences, approximately 95% seen once, with 0.15% to 0.2% in the top ten. The specimen sequenced was CD8+ T cells from PBMCs. The receptor source for this set is a human donor with multiple sclerosis.

V gene TRBV29-1 combines with J gene TRBJ1-2; TRBD1 aligns across 7 bases. The germline V gene has CDR1 SQVTM and CDR2 ANQGSEA. Trimming at V came to 7 bases and at J to 3 bases, leaving 2 bases not matched to a gene. The CDR3 is made up of 11 amino acids. CDR3 in amino acids: CSGGTDYGYTF. In nucleotides, the CDR3 is TGCAGCGGGGGGACAGACTATGGCTACACCTTC. Looking up the rest from reference TRBV29-1 and TRBJ1-2 gives the full variable domain: SAVISQKPSRDICQRGTSLTIQCQVDSQVTMMFWYRQQPGQSLTLIATANQGSEATYESGFVIDKFPISRPNLTFSTLTVSNMSPEDSSIYLCSGGTDYGYTFGSGTRLTVV.

CDR3 protein: CASTSGLSSYEQYF. The CDR3 coding sequence is TGTGCCAGCACCTCGGGACTATCCTCCTACGAGCAGTACTTC. This rearrangement joins TRBV3-1 to TRBJ2-7; 7 positions match TRBD2. V shed 7 bases and J 0 bases; nucleotides not matched to a gene: 6. Germline V gene data show CDR1 as LGHDT and CDR2 as YNNKEL (reference sequence). The CDR3 length is 14 residues.

The V and J genes are TRBV20-1 and TRBJ2-1; a weak D match, TRBD2 (6 bases). The CDR3 consists of 16 residues. V gave up 2 bases and J gave up 7 bases, with 21 bases separating them. Germline values: CDR1 DFQATT, CDR2 SNEGSKA (reference sequence). The CDR3 here is CSARPGGLPLRNEQFF. The DNA for the CDR3 is TGCAGTGCTAGACCCGGGGGACTCCCTCTGAGGAATGAGCAGTTCTTC.

The chain combines TRBV20-1 with TRBJ1-6; D gene unclear. The CDR3 totals 15 residues. With 5 bases removed from V and 10 bases from J, the gap between germline ends came to 21 bases. CDR1 and CDR2 (germline): DFQATT, SNEGSKA (reference sequence). The CDR3 bases are TGCAGTGCTCCCCCCCGGGCCCCGGATCGGTCACCCCTCCACTTT. Its protein is CSAPPRAPDRSPLHF.

CDR3 region: CASSPGTGNEQFF. The CDR3 nucleotides are TGTGCCAGCAGCCCGGGGACGGGGAATGAGCAGTTCTTC. The rearrangement uses TRBV3-1 and TRBJ2-1, with D perhaps matching TRBD1 or TRBD2 (5 bases each). This CDR3 has 13 amino acids. V gave up 4 bases and J gave up 7 bases, with 11 bases separating them. Germline V gene sequence: CDR1 LGHDT, CDR2 YNNKEL (reference sequence).

The rearrangement uses TRBV5-1 and TRBJ1-4; 9 bases are shared with TRBD1. V shed 4 bases and J 7 bases; nucleotides not matched to a gene: 8. The CDR3 has 15 amino acids. The germline V gene encodes CDR1 SGHRS and CDR2 YFSETQ. The CDR3 DNA reads as TGCGCCAGCAGCCCGGACGGGACAGGGTTTGAAAAACTGTTTTTT. It encodes CASSPDGTGFEKLFF.

The genes are TRBV28 and TRBJ2-2; D ambiguous. This CDR3 has 14 residues. Germline assignment: CDR1 MDHEN and CDR2 SYDVKM. V lost 3 bases, J lost 6 bases, and 11 bases lay in between. The CDR3 DNA sequence: TGTGCCAGCAGTTTCTTTGCGAGGTCCGGGGAGCTGTTTTTT. Translating gives CASSFFARSGELFF. Looking up the rest from reference TRBV28 and TRBJ2-2 gives the full variable domain: DVKVTQSSRYLVKRTGEKVFLECVQDMDHENMFWYRQDPGLGLRLIYFSYDVKMKEKGDIPEGYSVSREKKERFSLILESASTNQTSMYLCASSFFARSGELFFGEGSRLTVL.

This rearrangement joins TRBV30 to TRBJ1-5, with a possible D match to TRBD1 (5 bases). V dropped 4 bases and J dropped 5 bases, with 12 bases sitting between them. CDR3 size: 13 residues. CDR1 and CDR2 from the germline V gene are GTSNPN and SVGIG (reference sequence). CDR3 loop: CAWTETGHQPQHF. The CDR3 coding sequence is TGTGCCTGGACCGAGACGGGACATCAGCCCCAGCATTTT.

The V call is TRBV11-1, the J call TRBJ2-1; D is unresolved. The CDR3 contains 14 residues. Trimming cost V 7 bases and J 3 bases, with 13 bases left between them. Per germline, CDR1 SGHAT and CDR2 FQDESV (reference sequence). CDR3 in amino acids: CASTHSQIYNEQFF. The CDR3 bases are TGTGCCAGCACTCACAGCCAGATCTACAATGAGCAGTTCTTC.

This chain connects TRBV27 to TRBJ2-7; D is tentatively TRBD1 or TRBD2 (6 bases each). The V end lost 5 bases, the J end lost 6 bases, and 29 bases lay between the germline ends. Germline CDR1 and CDR2: MNHEY and SMNVEV (reference sequence). The CDR3 is 18 amino acids. The CDR3 nucleotides are TGTGCCAGCAGTCCGTCGAGGGGGGTCAGGGTGCGGAGCCGCGAGCAGTACTTC. This codes for CASSPSRGVRVRSREQYF.

This clonotype was seen once. J is TRBJ1-5 and V is TRBV5-6; D gene ambiguous. CDR3 size: 14 residues. Deletions cut 0 bases from V and 4 bases from J, with 8 bases between. Germline V gene sequence: CDR1 SGHDT, CDR2 YYEEEE. The CDR3 here is CASSLGPMNQPQHF. The CDR3 bases are TGTGCCAGCAGCTTGGGGCCCATGAATCAGCCCCAGCATTTT. The complete variable domain, with remaining parts taken from reference TRBV5-6 and TRBJ1-5, reads DAGVTQSPTHLIKTRGQQVTLRCSPKSGHDTVSWYQQALGQGPQFIFQYYEEEERQRGNFPDRFSGHQFPNYSSELNVNALLLGDSALYLCASSLGPMNQPQHFGDGTRLSIL.

V gene TRBV29-1 combines with J gene TRBJ2-1, with 7 bases fitting TRBD2. The CDR3 contains 14 residues. The germline V gene has CDR1 SQVTM and CDR2 ANQGSEA. Trimming cost V 0 bases and J 6 bases; bases outside gene matches: 5. The DNA of the CDR3 is TGCAGCGTTGAAGATAAGAGCGGGACCAATGAGCAGTTCTTC. Its translation is CSVEDKSGTNEQFF.

The chain has TRBV7-6 and TRBJ1-2, with 8 bases aligning to TRBD1. The CDR3 spans 17 residues. J lost 1 base, V lost 5 bases, and 12 bases had no gene match. CDR1 is SGHVS, CDR2 FNYEAQ, per germline. Here the CDR3 reads CASSQEDREANNYGYTF. CDR3 nucleotides: TGTGCCAGCAGCCAGGAGGACAGGGAGGCTAATAACTATGGCTACACCTTC.

CDR3 DNA: TGCAGCCCGTTTCTGGCGACTGAAGCTTTCTTT. Amino acids: CSPFLATEAFF. The chain couples TRBV29-1 to TRBJ1-1; unclear D gene. This CDR3 is 11 amino acids long. The germline gives CDR1 SQVTM, CDR2 ANQGSEA. V lost 8 bases and J lost 5, with 12 bases in between. Variable domain in full (rest from reference TRBV29-1 and TRBJ1-1): SAVISQKPSRDICQRGTSLTIQCQVDSQVTMMFWYRQQPGQSLTLIATANQGSEATYESGFVIDKFPISRPNLTFSTLTVSNMSPEDSSIYLCSPFLATEAFFGQGTRLTVV.

This clonotype appeared once. V gene TRBV7-9 combines with J gene TRBJ1-2, with unresolved D. The CDR3 is 14 residues long. The V end was cut by 8 bases, the J end by 2 bases, with 15 bases between. CDR1 SEHNR and CDR2 FQNEAQ come from the germline V gene (reference sequence). CDR3 sequence reads: CASRSGRTNYGYTF. DNA for the CDR3: TGTGCCAGCCGCTCGGGCAGGACCAACTATGGCTACACCTTC.

The V gene is TRBV19, the J gene TRBJ2-7; D call uncertain. V lost 5 bases to trimming and J lost 1 base, with 9 bases between them. Germline CDR1 LNHDA, CDR2 SQIVND (reference sequence). The CDR3 consists of 13 residues. The CDR3 region is CASSPLPSYEQYF. CDR3 bases: TGTGCCAGTAGTCCCCTACCGTCCTACGAGCAGTACTTC. The full variable domain, in which reference TRBV19 and TRBJ2-7 provide the parts outside the CDR3, is DGGITQSPKYLFRKEGQNVTLSCEQNLNHDAMYWYRQDPGQGLRLIYYSQIVNDFQKGDIAEGYSVSREKKESFPLTVTSAQKNPTAFYLCASSPLPSYEQYFGPGTRLTVT.

This clonotype was counted only a few times. The J gene is TRBJ2-6, the V gene TRBV5-4; either TRBD1 or TRBD2 may supply D (5 bases each). Germline values: CDR1 SGHNT, CDR2 YYREEE (reference sequence). The CDR3 extends over 15 amino acids. Trimming took off 2 bases at V and 4 bases at J, with 10 bases between the two ends. Here the CDR3 DNA reads TGTGCCAGCAGCTTCCAGGGAGTGGGGGCCAACGTCCTGACTTTC. Its protein product is CASSFQGVGANVLTF.

J is TRBJ2-5 and V is TRBV10-3, with 10 bases lining up with TRBD1. The CDR3 runs to 14 residues. The V gene's germline CDR1 is ENHRY and CDR2 SYGVKD. The V segment lost 10 bases and the J segment 2 bases; nucleotides outside the gene matches: 7. The CDR3 spells CASWTGGGQETQYF. CDR3 DNA: TGTGCCAGCTGGACAGGGGGTGGTCAAGAGACCCAGTACTTC.